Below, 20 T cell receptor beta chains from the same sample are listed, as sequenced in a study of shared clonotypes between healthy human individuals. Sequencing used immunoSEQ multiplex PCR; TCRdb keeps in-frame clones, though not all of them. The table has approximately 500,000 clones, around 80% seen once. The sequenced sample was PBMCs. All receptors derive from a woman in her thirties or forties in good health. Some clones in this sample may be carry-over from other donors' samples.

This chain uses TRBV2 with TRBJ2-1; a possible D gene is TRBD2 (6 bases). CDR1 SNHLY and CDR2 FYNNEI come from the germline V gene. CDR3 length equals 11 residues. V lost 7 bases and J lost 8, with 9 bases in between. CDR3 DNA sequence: TGTGCCAGCAAAGCGGGTTATGAGCAGTTCTTC. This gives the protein CASKAGYEQFF.

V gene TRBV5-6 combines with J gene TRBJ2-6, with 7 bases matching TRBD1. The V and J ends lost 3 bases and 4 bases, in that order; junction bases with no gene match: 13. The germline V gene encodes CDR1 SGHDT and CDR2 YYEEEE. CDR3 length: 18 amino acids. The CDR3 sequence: CASSSRQGLTLGANVLTF. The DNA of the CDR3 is TGTGCCAGCAGCTCCCGACAGGGCCTCACTTTGGGGGCCAACGTCCTGACTTTC.

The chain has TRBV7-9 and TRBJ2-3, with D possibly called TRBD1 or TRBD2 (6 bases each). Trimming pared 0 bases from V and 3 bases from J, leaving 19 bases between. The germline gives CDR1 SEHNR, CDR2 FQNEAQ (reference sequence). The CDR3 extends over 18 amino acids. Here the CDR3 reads CASSLAWQELGGTDTQYF. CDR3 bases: TGTGCCAGCAGCTTAGCGTGGCAGGAACTAGGGGGGACAGATACGCAGTATTTT.

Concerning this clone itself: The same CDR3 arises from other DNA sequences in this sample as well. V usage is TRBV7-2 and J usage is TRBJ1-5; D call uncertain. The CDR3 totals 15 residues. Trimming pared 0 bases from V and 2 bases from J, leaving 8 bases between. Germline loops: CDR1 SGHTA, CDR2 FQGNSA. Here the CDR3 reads CASSLAGVGNQPQHF. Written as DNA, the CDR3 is TGTGCCAGCAGCTTAGCCGGGGTTGGCAATCAGCCCCAGCATTTT.

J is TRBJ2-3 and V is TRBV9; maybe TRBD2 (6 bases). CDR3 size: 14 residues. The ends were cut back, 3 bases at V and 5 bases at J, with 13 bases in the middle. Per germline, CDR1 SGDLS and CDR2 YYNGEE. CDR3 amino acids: CASSDGGAVDTQYF. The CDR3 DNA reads TGTGCCAGCAGCGACGGGGGAGCGGTAGATACGCAGTATTTT.

The CDR3 nucleotides are TGTGCCAGCAGCTTGGGGAACCCCCCATACGAGCAGTACTTC. Its translation is CASSLGNPPYEQYF. This sequence joins TRBV7-9 and TRBJ2-7; D is unclear. Trimming cost V 3 bases and J 4 bases, with 13 bases left between them. From germline, CDR1 is SEHNR and CDR2 FQNEAQ (reference sequence). This CDR3 comprises 14 residues.

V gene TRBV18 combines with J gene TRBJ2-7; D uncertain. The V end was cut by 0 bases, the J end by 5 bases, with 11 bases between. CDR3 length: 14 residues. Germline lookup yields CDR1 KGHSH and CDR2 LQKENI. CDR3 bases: TGTGCCAGCTCACCACCGGGGTTGAGTCACGAGCAGTACTTC. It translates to CASSPPGLSHEQYF. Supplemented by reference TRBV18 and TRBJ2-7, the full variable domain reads NAGVMQNPRHLVRRRGQEARLRCSPMKGHSHVYWYRQLPEEGLKFMVYLQKENIIDESGMPKERFSAEFPKEGPSILRIQQVVRGDSAAYFCASSPPGLSHEQYFGPGTRLTVT.

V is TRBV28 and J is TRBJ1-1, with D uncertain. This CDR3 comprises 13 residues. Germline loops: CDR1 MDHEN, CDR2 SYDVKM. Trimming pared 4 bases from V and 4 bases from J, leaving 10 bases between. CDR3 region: CASSSHMSTEAFF. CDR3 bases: TGTGCCAGCAGTTCCCACATGAGCACTGAAGCTTTCTTT. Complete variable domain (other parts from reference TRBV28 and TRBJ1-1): DVKVTQSSRYLVKRTGEKVFLECVQDMDHENMFWYRQDPGLGLRLIYFSYDVKMKEKGDIPEGYSVSREKKERFSLILESASTNQTSMYLCASSSHMSTEAFFGQGTRLTVV.

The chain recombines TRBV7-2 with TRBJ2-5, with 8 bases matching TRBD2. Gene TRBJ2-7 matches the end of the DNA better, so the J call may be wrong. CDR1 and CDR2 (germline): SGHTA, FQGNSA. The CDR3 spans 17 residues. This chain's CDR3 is CASSKSGPRLAFYEQYF. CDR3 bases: TGTGCCAGCAGCAAGAGTGGGCCGAGACTAGCGTTCTACGAGCAGTACTTC.

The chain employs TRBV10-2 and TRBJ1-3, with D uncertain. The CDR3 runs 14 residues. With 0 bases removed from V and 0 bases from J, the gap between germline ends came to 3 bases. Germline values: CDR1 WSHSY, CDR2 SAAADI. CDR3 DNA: TGCGCCAGCAGTGAGTCGAGCTCTGGAAACACCATATATTTT. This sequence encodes CASSESSSGNTIYF.

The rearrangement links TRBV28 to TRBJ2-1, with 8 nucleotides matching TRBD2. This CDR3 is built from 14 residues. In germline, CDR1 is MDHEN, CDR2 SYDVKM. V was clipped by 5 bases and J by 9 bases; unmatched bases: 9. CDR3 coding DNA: TGTGCCAGCAGTCTTAGCGGGGAGAGGGGTGAGCAGTTCTTC. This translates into CASSLSGERGEQFF. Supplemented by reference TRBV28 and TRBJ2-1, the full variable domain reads DVKVTQSSRYLVKRTGEKVFLECVQDMDHENMFWYRQDPGLGLRLIYFSYDVKMKEKGDIPEGYSVSREKKERFSLILESASTNQTSMYLCASSLSGERGEQFFGPGTRLTVL.

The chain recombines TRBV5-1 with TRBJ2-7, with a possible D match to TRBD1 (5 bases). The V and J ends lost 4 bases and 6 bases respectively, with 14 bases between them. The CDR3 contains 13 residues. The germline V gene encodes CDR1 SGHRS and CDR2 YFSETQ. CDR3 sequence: CASSPAGFGEQYF. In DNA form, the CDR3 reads TGCGCCAGCAGCCCGGCAGGGTTCGGCGAGCAGTACTTC.

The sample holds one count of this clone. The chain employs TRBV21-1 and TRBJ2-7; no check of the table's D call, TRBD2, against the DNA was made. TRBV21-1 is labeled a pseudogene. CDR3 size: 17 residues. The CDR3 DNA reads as TGTGCCAGCAGCAAAGAGAGTCGGCGGGATCGGGAGTACGAGCAGTACTTC. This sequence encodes CASSKESRRDREYEQYF.

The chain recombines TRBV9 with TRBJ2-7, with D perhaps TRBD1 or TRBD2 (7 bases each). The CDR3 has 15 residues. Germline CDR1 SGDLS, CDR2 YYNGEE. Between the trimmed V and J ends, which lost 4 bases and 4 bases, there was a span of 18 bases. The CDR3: CASSSRQGGDYEQYF. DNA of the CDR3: TGTGCCAGCAGCTCCCGACAGGGAGGGGATTACGAGCAGTACTTC.

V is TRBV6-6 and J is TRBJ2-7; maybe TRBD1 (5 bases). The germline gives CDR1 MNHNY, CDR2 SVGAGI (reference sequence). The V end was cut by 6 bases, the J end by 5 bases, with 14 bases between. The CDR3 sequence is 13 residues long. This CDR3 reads CASRRAMGHEQYF. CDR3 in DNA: TGTGCCAGCAGAAGGGCCATGGGGCACGAGCAGTACTTC.

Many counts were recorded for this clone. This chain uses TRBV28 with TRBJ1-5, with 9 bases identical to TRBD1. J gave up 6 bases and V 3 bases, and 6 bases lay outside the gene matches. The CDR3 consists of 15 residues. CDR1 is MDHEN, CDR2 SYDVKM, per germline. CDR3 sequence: CASSFQDRGRQPQHF. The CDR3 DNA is TGTGCCAGCAGTTTCCAGGACAGGGGTCGTCAGCCCCAGCATTTT. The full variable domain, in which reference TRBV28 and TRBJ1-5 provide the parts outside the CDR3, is DVKVTQSSRYLVKRTGEKVFLECVQDMDHENMFWYRQDPGLGLRLIYFSYDVKMKEKGDIPEGYSVSREKKERFSLILESASTNQTSMYLCASSFQDRGRQPQHFGDGTRLSIL.

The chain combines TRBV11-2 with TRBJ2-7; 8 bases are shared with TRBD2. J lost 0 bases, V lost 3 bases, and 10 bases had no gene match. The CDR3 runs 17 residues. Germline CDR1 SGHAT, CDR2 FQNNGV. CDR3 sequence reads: CASSFTGGSLSSYEQYF. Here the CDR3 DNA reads TGTGCCAGCAGCTTCACGGGAGGGTCCCTAAGCTCCTACGAGCAGTACTTC. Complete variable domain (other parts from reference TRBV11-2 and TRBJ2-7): EAGVAQSPRYKIIEKRQSVAFWCNPISGHATLYWYQQILGQGPKLLIQFQNNGVVDDSQLPKDRFSAERLKGVDSTLKIQPAKLEDSAVYLCASSFTGGSLSSYEQYFGPGTRLTVT.

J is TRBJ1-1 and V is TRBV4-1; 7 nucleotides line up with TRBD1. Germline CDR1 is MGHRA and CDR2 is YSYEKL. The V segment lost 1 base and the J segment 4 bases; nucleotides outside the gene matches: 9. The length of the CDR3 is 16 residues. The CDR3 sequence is CASSQGGLTGVTEAFF. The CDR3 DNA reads TGCGCCAGCAGCCAAGGAGGGTTAACAGGGGTCACTGAAGCTTTCTTT.

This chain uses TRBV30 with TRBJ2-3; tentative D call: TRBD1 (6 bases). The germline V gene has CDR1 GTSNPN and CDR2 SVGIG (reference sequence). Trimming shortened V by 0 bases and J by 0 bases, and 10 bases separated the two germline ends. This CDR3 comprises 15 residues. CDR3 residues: CAWSVPGQSTDTQYF. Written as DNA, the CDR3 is TGTGCCTGGAGTGTTCCGGGACAAAGCACAGATACGCAGTATTTT.

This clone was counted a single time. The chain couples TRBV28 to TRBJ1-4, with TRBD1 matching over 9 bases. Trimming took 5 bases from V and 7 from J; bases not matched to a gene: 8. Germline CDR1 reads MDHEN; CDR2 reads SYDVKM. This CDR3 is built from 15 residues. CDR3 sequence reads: CASSDPGQGVEKLFF. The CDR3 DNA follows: TGTGCCAGCAGTGACCCGGGACAGGGTGTTGAAAAACTGTTTTTT.